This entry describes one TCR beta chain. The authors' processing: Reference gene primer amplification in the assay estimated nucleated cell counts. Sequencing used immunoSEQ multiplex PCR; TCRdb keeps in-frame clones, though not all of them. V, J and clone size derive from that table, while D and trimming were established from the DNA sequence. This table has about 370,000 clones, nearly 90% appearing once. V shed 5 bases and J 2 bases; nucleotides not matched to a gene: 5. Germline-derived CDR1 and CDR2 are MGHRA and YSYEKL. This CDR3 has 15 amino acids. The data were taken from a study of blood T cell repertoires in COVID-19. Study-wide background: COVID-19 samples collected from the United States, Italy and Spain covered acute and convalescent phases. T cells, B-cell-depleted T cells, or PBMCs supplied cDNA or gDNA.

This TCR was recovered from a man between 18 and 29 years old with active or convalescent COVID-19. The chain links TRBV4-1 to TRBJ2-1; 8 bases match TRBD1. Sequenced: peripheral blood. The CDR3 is CASSETGETYNEQFF. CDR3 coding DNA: TGCGCCAGCAGCGAGACAGGGGAAACCTACAATGAGCAGTTCTTC.